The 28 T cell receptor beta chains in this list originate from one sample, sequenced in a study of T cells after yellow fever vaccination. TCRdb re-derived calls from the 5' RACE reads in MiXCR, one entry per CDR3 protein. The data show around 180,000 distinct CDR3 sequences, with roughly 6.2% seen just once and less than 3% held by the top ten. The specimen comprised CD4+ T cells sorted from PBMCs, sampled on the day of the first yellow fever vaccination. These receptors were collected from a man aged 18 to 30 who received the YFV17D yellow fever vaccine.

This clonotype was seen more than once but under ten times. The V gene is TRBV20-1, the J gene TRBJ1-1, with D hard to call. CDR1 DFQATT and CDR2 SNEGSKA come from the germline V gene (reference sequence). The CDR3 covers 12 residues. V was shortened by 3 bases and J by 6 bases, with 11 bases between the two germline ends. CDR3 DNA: TGCAGTGCTAGGACCCTGAGCTCTGAAGCTTTCTTT. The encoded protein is CSARTLSSEAFF.

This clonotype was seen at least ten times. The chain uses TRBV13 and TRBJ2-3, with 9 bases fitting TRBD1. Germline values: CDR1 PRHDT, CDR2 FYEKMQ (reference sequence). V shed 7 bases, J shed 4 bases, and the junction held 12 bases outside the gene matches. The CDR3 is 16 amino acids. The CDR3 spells CASTGSGQGGPDTQYF. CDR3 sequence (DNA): TGTGCCAGCACCGGTTCGGGACAGGGAGGCCCAGATACGCAGTATTTT.

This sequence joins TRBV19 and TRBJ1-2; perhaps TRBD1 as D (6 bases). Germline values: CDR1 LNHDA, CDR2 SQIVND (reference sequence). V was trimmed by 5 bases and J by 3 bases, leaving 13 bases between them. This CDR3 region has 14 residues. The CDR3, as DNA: TGTGCCAGTAGTCTCGCCTCAGGGGACTATGGCTACACCTTC. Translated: CASSLASGDYGYTF.

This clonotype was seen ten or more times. The CDR3 region is CSVEVGTTGELFF. CDR3 sequence (DNA): TGCAGCGTTGAGGTGGGAACCACCGGGGAGCTGTTTTTT. The rearrangement uses TRBV29-1 and TRBJ2-2; D is undetermined. Germline-derived CDR1 and CDR2 are SQVTM and ANQGSEA. Trimming left V 3 bases short and J 4 bases short, with 9 bases between. There are 13 residues in the CDR3.

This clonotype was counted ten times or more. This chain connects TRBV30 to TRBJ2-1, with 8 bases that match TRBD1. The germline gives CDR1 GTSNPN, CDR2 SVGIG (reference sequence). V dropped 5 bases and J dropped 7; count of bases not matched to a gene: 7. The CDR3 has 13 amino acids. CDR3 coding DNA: TGTGCCTGGGAGGGACAGGTTTTTAATGAGCAGTTCTTC. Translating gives CAWEGQVFNEQFF.

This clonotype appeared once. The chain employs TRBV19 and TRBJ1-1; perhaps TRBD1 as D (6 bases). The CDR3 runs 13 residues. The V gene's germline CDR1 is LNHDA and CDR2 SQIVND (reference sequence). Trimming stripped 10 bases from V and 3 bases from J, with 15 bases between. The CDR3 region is CATKDRQYTEAFF. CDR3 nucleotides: TGTGCCACCAAGGACAGACAGTACACTGAAGCTTTCTTT.

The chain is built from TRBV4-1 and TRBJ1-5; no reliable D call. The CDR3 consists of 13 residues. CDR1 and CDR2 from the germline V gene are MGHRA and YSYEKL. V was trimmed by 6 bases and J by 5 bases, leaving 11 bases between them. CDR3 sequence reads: CASSNGVDQPQHF. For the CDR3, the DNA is TGCGCCAGCAGTAACGGAGTCGATCAGCCCCAGCATTTT.

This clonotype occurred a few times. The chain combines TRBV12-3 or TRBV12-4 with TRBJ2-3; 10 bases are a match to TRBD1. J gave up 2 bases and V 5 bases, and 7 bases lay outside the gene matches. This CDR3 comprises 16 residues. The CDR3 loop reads CASSPYGQGDTDTQYF. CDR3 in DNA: TGTGCCAGCAGTCCCTATGGACAGGGGGACACAGATACGCAGTATTTT.

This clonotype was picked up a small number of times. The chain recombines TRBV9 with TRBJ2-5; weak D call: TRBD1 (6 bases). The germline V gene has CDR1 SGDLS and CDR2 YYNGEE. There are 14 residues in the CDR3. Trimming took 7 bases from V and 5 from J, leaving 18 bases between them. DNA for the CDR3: TGTGCCAGCTCGAGAGGGACAAGTAGGGAGACCCAGTACTTC. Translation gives CASSRGTSRETQYF.

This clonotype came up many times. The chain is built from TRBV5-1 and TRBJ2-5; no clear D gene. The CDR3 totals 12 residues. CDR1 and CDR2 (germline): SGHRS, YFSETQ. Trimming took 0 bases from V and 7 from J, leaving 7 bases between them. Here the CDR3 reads CASSLEGGTQYF. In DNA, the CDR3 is TGCGCCAGCAGCTTGGAAGGTGGGACCCAGTACTTC.

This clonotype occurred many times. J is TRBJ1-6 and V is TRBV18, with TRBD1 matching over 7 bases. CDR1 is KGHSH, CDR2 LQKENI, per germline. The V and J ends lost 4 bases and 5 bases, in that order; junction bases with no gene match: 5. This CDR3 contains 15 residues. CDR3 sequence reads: CASSRRTGDNSPLHF. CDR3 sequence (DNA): TGTGCCAGCTCACGCAGGACAGGCGATAATTCACCCCTCCACTTT.

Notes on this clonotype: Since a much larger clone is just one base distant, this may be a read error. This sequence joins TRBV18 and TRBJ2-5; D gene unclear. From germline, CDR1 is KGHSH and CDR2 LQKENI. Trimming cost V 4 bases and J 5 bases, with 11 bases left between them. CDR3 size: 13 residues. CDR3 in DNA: TGTGCCAGCTCACGCGGCAGCAGTGAGACCCAGTACTTC. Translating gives CASSRGSSETQYF.

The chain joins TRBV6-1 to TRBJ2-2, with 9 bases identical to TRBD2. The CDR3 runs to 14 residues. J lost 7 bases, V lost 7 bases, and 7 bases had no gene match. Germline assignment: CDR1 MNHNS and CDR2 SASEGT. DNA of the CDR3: TGTGCCAGCACGGGACTAGCCGTGGGCGGGGAGCTGTTTTTT. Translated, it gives CASTGLAVGGELFF.

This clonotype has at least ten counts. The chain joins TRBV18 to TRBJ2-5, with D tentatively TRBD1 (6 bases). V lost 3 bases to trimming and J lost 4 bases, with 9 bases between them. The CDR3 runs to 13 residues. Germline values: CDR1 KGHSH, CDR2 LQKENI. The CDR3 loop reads CASSPVQGETQYF. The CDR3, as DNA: TGTGCCAGCTCACCGGTACAGGGAGAGACCCAGTACTTC.

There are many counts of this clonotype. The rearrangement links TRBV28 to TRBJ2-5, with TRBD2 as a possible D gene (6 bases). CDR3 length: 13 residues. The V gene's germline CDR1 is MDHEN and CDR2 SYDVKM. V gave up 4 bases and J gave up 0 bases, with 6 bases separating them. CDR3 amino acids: CASSWDYQETQYF. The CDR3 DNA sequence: TGTGCCAGCAGTTGGGACTACCAAGAGACCCAGTACTTC. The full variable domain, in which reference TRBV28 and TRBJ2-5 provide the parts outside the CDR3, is DVKVTQSSRYLVKRTGEKVFLECVQDMDHENMFWYRQDPGLGLRLIYFSYDVKMKEKGDIPEGYSVSREKKERFSLILESASTNQTSMYLCASSWDYQETQYFGPGTRLLVL.

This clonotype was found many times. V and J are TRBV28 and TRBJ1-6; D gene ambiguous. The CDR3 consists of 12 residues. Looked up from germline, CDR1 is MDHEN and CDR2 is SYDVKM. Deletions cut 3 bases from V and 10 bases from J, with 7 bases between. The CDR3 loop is CASSFAGSPLHF. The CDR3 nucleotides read TGTGCCAGCAGTTTTGCCGGGTCACCCCTCCACTTT.

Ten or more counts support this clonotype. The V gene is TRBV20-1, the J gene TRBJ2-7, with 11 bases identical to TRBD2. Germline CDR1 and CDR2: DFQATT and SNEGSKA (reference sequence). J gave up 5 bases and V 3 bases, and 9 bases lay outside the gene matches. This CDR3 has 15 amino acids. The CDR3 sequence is CSASAPTSGDHEQYF. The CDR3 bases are TGCAGTGCTAGCGCTCCGACTAGCGGGGACCACGAGCAGTACTTC.

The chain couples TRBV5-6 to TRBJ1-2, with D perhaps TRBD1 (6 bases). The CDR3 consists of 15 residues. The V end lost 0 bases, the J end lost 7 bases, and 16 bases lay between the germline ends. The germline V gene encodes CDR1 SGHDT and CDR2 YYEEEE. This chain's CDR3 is CASSLVGALSGGYTF. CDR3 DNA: TGTGCCAGCAGCTTGGTGGGGGCGCTTTCCGGTGGCTACACCTTC.

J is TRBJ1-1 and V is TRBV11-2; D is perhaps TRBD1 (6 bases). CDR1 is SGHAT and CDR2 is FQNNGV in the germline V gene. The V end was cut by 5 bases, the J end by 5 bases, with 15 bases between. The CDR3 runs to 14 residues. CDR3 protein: CASSKEGVRTEAFF. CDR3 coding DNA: TGTGCCAGCAGCAAAGAGGGGGTGAGAACTGAAGCTTTCTTT.

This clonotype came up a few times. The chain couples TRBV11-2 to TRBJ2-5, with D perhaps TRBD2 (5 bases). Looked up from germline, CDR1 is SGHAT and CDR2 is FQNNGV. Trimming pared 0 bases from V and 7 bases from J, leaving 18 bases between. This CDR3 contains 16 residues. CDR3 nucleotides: TGTGCCAGCAGCTTAGACGGACCTCAGGTAGAGGGGACCCAGTACTTC. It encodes CASSLDGPQVEGTQYF.

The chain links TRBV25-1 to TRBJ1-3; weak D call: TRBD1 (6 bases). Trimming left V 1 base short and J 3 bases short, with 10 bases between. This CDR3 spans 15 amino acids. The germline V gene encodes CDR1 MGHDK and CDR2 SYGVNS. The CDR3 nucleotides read TGTGCCAGCAGTGAATCTGGGGGGCTTGGAAACACCATATATTTT. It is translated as CASSESGGLGNTIYF.

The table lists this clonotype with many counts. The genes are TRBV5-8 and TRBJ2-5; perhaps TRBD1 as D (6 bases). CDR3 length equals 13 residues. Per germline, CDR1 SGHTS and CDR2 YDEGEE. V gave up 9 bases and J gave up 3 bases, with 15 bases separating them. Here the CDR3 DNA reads TGTGCCACTGACAGGTTGGGGGAAGAGACCCAGTACTTC. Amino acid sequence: CATDRLGEETQYF.

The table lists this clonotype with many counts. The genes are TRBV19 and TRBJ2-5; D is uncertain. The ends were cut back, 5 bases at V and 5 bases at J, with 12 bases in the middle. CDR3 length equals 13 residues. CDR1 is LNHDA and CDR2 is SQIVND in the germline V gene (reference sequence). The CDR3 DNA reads TGTGCCAGTAGTCCCCAAGGTTTGGAGACCCAGTACTTC. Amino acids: CASSPQGLETQYF.

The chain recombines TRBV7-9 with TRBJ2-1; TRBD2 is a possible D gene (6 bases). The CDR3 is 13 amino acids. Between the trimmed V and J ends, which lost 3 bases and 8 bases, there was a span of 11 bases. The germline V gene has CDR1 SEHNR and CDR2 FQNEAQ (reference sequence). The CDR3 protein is CASSFGSSDEQFF. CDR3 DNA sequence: TGTGCCAGCAGCTTCGGGAGCTCCGATGAGCAGTTCTTC. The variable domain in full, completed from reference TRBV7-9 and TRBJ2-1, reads DTGVSQNPRHKITKRGQNVTFRCDPISEHNRLYWYRQTLGQGPEFLTYFQNEAQLEKSRLLSDRFSAERPKGSFSTLEIQRTEQGDSAMYLCASSFGSSDEQFFGPGTRLTVL.

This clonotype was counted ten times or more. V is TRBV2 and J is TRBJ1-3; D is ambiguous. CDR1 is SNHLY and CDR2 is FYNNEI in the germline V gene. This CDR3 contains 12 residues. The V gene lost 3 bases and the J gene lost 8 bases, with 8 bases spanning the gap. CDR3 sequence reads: CASSELADTIYF. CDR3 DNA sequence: TGTGCCAGCAGTGAGTTGGCCGACACCATATATTTT. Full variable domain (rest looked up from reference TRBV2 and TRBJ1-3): EPEVTQTPSHQVTQMGQEVILRCVPISNHLYFYWYRQILGQKVEFLVSFYNNEISEKSEIFDDQFSVERPDGSNFTLKIRSTKLEDSAMYFCASSELADTIYFGEGSWLTVV.

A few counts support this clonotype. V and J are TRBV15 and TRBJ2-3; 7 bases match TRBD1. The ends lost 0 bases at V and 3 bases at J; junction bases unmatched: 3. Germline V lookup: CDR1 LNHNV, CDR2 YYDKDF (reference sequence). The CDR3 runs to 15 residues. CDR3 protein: CATSRERQGTDTQYF. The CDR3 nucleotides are TGTGCCACCAGCAGAGAAAGACAGGGTACAGATACGCAGTATTTT.

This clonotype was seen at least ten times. CDR3 in amino acids: CASSQTWSQPQHF. The DNA of the CDR3 is TGTGCCAGCAGCCAGACTTGGTCGCAGCCCCAGCATTTT. This chain joins TRBV3-1 and TRBJ1-5; D uncertain. Germline V CDR1 and CDR2: LGHDT, YNNKEL (reference sequence). The CDR3 is made up of 13 amino acids. Trimming took 3 bases from V and 7 from J, leaving 10 bases between them.

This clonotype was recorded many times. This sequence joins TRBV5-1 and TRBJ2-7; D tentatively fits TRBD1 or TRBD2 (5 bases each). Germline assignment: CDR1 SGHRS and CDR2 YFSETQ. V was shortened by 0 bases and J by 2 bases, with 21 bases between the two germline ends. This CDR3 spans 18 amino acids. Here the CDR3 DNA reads TGCGCCAGCAGCTTGGCGGGACGGCTCTCGAAACCTACCTACGAGCAGTACTTC. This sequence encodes CASSLAGRLSKPTYEQYF.